This TCR beta chain was found in a study of T and B cells in COVID-19 patients. At the level of the study: COVID-19 patients gave peripheral blood either during active infection or after recovery. Most recovered patients had mild to moderate COVID-19 treated as outpatients. About 90% of the roughly 20 active-infection patients had comorbidities associated with unfavorable COVID-19 outcome. Study conclusions and caveats: CD4+, regulatory T cell, CD8+ and sorted SARS-CoV-2-responsive or tetramer+ T cells were not yet sequenced.

This CDR3 spans 14 amino acids. V was shortened by 1 base and J by 4 bases, with 11 bases between the two germline ends. Germline loops: CDR1 DFQATT, CDR2 SNEGSKA (reference sequence). Blood genomic DNA input for TRB amplification was about 250-500 ng. Multiplex PCR with BIOMED2 TRB-A/B primer pools amplified TRB rearrangements. TCRdb re-called the multiplex PCR reads with MiXCR, one entry per CDR3 protein. Counted here are around 5,200 distinct CDR3 sequences, about 20% occurring once; the ten biggest clones make up roughly 6.2%. In this sample, this clonotype turned up a few times. The antigen is not known.

V and J are TRBV20-1 and TRBJ1-5; weak D call: TRBD1 (5 bases). The TCR originated in a human donor who had recovered from COVID-19. The sequenced sample was blood. The chain's CDR3 is CSARVGVTNQPQHF. CDR3 nucleotides: TGCAGTGCTAGAGTAGGGGTAACTAATCAGCCCCAGCATTTT.